This TCR beta chain originates from a study of blood T cell repertoires in COVID-19. Here immunoSEQ multiplex PCR was the method, and the copy in TCRdb shows in-frame clones only, minus some. The sample contains tens of thousands of clones, roughly four fifths of which appear only once. V dropped 4 bases and J dropped 2 bases, with 8 bases sitting between them. Germline V gene lookup returns CDR1 MNHEY and CDR2 SVGEGT. The CDR3 covers 14 residues. This chain joins TRBV6-2 or TRBV6-3 and TRBJ2-2; D call uncertain. Sequencing was performed on peripheral blood. The TCR was taken from a man aged 50-60 years with active or convalescent COVID-19. The CDR3 coding sequence is TGTGCCAGCAGTTGGAACAGAAACACCGGGGAGCTGTTTTTT. Amino acids: CASSWNRNTGELFF.